This TCR beta chain comes out of a study of blood T cell repertoires in COVID-19. Whole-study context: The origin of the acute and convalescent COVID-19 samples was the United States, Italy and Spain. Sample material is recorded as cDNA or gDNA derived from T cells, B-cell-depleted T cells, or PBMCs.

With V trimmed by 4 bases and J by 5 bases, 11 bases remained unmatched. Germline V gene lookup returns CDR1 SGHNT and CDR2 YYREEE (reference sequence). The CDR3 runs 16 residues. As processed by the authors: Nucleated cell counts were estimated from reference gene primer amplification. The method was immunoSEQ multiplex PCR; TCRdb's version includes in-frame clones alone and lacks a portion of them. V, J and clone size reflect that table, while D and trimming were determined from the DNA. The sample consists of about 220,000 clones, 80% to 90% of them appearing once. This sequence joins TRBV5-4 and TRBJ2-1, with 8 bases fitting TRBD2. This clonotype was obtained from a man younger than 45 with active or convalescent COVID-19. Sequenced material: peripheral blood. Here the CDR3 reads CASSLTAGVANNEQFF. CDR3 bases: TGTGCCAGCAGCCTTACAGCGGGGGTTGCGAACAATGAGCAGTTCTTC.